The 4 T cell receptor beta chains reported below all come from one sample, sequenced in a study of blood T cell repertoires in COVID-19. Data came from immunoSEQ multiplex PCR; TCRdb stores just in-frame clones and leaves some out. This table holds some 200,000 clones, roughly four fifths found once. Sequencing was done on a sample of peripheral blood. The receptors come from a woman aged 40 to 55 with acute or convalescent COVID-19.

The chain recombines TRBV12-3 or TRBV12-4 with TRBJ2-7; tentatively, D is TRBD2 (6 bases). The CDR3 runs to 12 residues. V was pared by 7 bases and J by 1 base, with 8 bases between. CDR3 bases: TGTGCCAGCAAGGCGGGATCCTACGAGCAGTACTTC. Translation: CASKAGSYEQYF.

The CDR3 region is CASSLTGDSYNSPLHF. The CDR3 coding sequence is TGTGCCAGCAGCTTAACAGGCGACTCCTATAATTCACCCCTCCACTTT. The genes are TRBV11-1 and TRBJ1-6; perhaps TRBD1 as D (5 bases). V dropped 2 bases and J dropped 0 bases, with 8 bases sitting between them. CDR1 is SGHAT and CDR2 is FQDESV in the germline V gene (reference sequence). CDR3 length: 16 residues.

The chain couples TRBV7-9 to TRBJ1-3; no firm D call. Deletions cut 4 bases from V and 2 bases from J, with 9 bases between. The CDR3 consists of 14 residues. Germline V gene data show CDR1 as SEHNR and CDR2 as FQNEAQ (reference sequence). This CDR3 reads CASSSQQPGNTIYF. In nucleotides, the CDR3 is TGTGCCAGCAGCTCTCAACAACCTGGAAACACCATATATTTT.

This clone was counted a few times. The chain employs TRBV27 and TRBJ1-2, with a tentative D call TRBD1 (6 bases). This CDR3 has 13 amino acids. Germline values: CDR1 MNHEY, CDR2 SMNVEV (reference sequence). With 5 bases removed from V and 6 bases from J, the gap between germline ends came to 13 bases. CDR3 nucleotide sequence: TGTGCCAGCAGTACGACGACAGGTGATGGCTACACCTTC. This codes for CASSTTTGDGYTF.